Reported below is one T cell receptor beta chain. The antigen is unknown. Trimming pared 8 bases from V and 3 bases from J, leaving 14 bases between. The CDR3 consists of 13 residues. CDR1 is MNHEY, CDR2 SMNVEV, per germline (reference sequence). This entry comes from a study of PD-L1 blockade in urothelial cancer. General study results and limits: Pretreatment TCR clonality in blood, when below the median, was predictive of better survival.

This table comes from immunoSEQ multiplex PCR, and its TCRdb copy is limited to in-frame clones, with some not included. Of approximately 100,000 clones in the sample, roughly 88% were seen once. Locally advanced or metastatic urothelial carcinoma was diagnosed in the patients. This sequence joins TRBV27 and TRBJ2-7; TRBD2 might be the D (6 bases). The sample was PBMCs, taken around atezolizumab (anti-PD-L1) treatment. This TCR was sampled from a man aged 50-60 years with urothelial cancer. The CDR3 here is CASAGQGGYEQYF. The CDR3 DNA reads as TGTGCCAGCGCGGGGCAGGGTGGCTACGAGCAGTACTTC.